Below are 18 T cell receptor beta chains sequenced from a single sample in a study of beta chain features in type 1 diabetes. Which antigens these TCRs recognize remains unknown. Points from the study as a whole: There was a moderate but significant shortening of TCRB CDR3s in all four CD4+ subsets of Type 1 diabetes patients.

TCRB transcripts that were expressed got sequenced, as all of the isolated RNA had been reverse transcribed. TCRdb keeps only in-frame clones here, not all; method: immunoSEQ multiplex PCR. The sample consists of some 190,000 clones, 6.5% to 8.5% of them appearing once. Sequenced input: central memory CD4+ T cells from blood. These TCRs come from a man younger than 35 with type 1 diabetes.

CDR3 amino acids: CASSQEPGQGAGELFF. CDR3 sequence (DNA): TGCGCCAGCAGCCAGGAACCGGGACAGGGGGCCGGGGAGCTGTTTTTT. The chain links TRBV4-3 to TRBJ2-2; 11 bases line up with TRBD1. CDR3 length: 16 amino acids. Germline CDR1 reads LGHNA; CDR2 reads YSLEER. Trimming took 3 bases from V and 6 from J; bases not matched to a gene: 6.

About this clone: Other DNA sequences from this sample encode an identical CDR3 as well. The chain recombines TRBV9 with TRBJ1-2, with unresolved D. CDR1 is SGDLS, CDR2 YYNGEE, per germline. V was pared by 2 bases and J by 8 bases, with 10 bases between. There are 12 residues in the CDR3. The CDR3, as DNA: TGTGCCAGCAGCGTTACGTACCGGGGCTACACCTTC. Its protein is CASSVTYRGYTF.

The table lists this clone with a few counts. The rearrangement uses TRBV29-1 and TRBJ1-1; a weak D match, TRBD1 (6 bases). The germline V gene encodes CDR1 SQVTM and CDR2 ANQGSEA. This CDR3 has 13 residues. Trimming shortened V by 4 bases and J by 0 bases, and 9 bases separated the two germline ends. The CDR3 spells CSVAGHLNTEAFF. Here the CDR3 DNA reads TGCAGCGTTGCGGGACATTTGAACACTGAAGCTTTCTTT.

The chain uses TRBV30 and TRBJ2-1; 7 bases align to TRBD2. After removal of 2 bases from V and 2 bases from J, the junction contained 6 bases not matched to a gene. The CDR3 covers 15 residues. Germline CDR1 is GTSNPN and CDR2 is SVGIG (reference sequence). The DNA of the CDR3 is TGTGCCTGGAGTATGACTAGCTTAGCCTACAATGAGCAGTTCTTC. Amino acid sequence: CAWSMTSLAYNEQFF.

The V gene is TRBV7-2, the J gene TRBJ2-5; 14 positions match TRBD2. Germline values: CDR1 SGHTA, CDR2 FQGNSA. The CDR3 is made up of 18 amino acids. Trimming at V came to 5 bases and at J to 2 bases, leaving 10 bases not matched to a gene. Here the CDR3 reads CASSLRTSGGSTQETQYF. DNA of the CDR3: TGTGCCAGCAGCCTCAGGACTAGCGGGGGGTCTACGCAAGAGACCCAGTACTTC.

This clone occurred a few times. The chain carries TRBV9 and TRBJ1-3; a weak D match, TRBD1 (5 bases). Germline CDR1 is SGDLS and CDR2 is YYNGEE. The length of the CDR3 is 14 residues. Between the trimmed V and J ends, which lost 3 bases and 1 base, there was a span of 8 bases. CDR3 in DNA: TGTGCCAGCAGCGCGACAGTTTCTGGAAACACCATATATTTT. Translating it yields CASSATVSGNTIYF.

The chain joins TRBV6-6 to TRBJ1-6, with 7 bases identical to TRBD1. CDR3 length: 13 residues. Unmatched junction bases numbered 7, after V lost 10 bases and J lost 7 bases. CDR1 is MNHNY and CDR2 is SVGAGI in the germline V gene (reference sequence). DNA of the CDR3: TGTGCCATCTCCAGGGGGTGGAATTCACCCCTCCACTTT. Its protein is CAISRGWNSPLHF.

V usage is TRBV28 and J usage is TRBJ2-7, with TRBD1 identical over 8 bases. This CDR3 spans 13 amino acids. The trim removed 7 bases at V and 2 bases at J, leaving 4 bases unmatched. Germline CDR1 reads MDHEN; CDR2 reads SYDVKM. The CDR3 bases are TGTGCCAGCACGGGACAGGCTGCCTACGAGCAGTACTTC. Translating gives CASTGQAAYEQYF.

This chain connects TRBV29-1 to TRBJ1-1, with D possibly matching TRBD1 (6 bases). The germline V and J ends were trimmed by 5 bases and 0 bases, with 16 bases remaining between them. Germline CDR1 and CDR2: SQVTM and ANQGSEA. This CDR3 has 15 amino acids. Here the CDR3 DNA reads TGCAGCGTTCGAACAGGGAGCGGCATGAACACTGAAGCTTTCTTT. Translation: CSVRTGSGMNTEAFF.

Only a few counts were recorded for this clone. This chain joins TRBV29-1 and TRBJ2-3, with 12 bases fitting TRBD2. Trimming cost V 7 bases and J 5 bases; bases outside gene matches: 7. The CDR3 spans 14 residues. Germline V gene data show CDR1 as SQVTM and CDR2 as ANQGSEA. CDR3 sequence (DNA): TGCAGCGCGAGGACTAGCGGGAATGGAGATACGCAGTATTTT. This translates into CSARTSGNGDTQYF.

This clone appeared a few times. The chain links TRBV11-2 to TRBJ2-7; the match to TRBD1 covers 8 bases. Germline V gene lookup returns CDR1 SGHAT and CDR2 FQNNGV. The CDR3 runs 15 residues. J was trimmed by 6 bases and V by 3 bases; bases with no gene match: 10. The CDR3 sequence: CASSFRQQGVTEQYF. In nucleotides, the CDR3 is TGTGCCAGCAGCTTCCGGCAACAGGGGGTCACCGAGCAGTACTTC. Complete variable domain (other parts from reference TRBV11-2 and TRBJ2-7): EAGVAQSPRYKIIEKRQSVAFWCNPISGHATLYWYQQILGQGPKLLIQFQNNGVVDDSQLPKDRFSAERLKGVDSTLKIQPAKLEDSAVYLCASSFRQQGVTEQYFGPGTRLTVT.

This clone was seen a few times. The chain carries TRBV29-1 and TRBJ2-5, with 12 nucleotides matching TRBD2. CDR3 length: 14 residues. V trimming: 3 bases; J trimming: 4 bases; junction bases outside the gene matches: 3. Germline assignment: CDR1 SQVTM and CDR2 ANQGSEA. CDR3 loop: CSVDRTSGVETQYF. DNA for the CDR3: TGCAGCGTTGACAGGACTAGCGGGGTAGAGACCCAGTACTTC.

The V and J genes are TRBV29-1 and TRBJ1-3; 8 bases are a match to TRBD1. This CDR3 comprises 14 residues. With 7 bases clipped from V and 3 bases from J, the junction kept 8 bases outside the gene matches. In germline, CDR1 is SQVTM, CDR2 ANQGSEA. In DNA form, the CDR3 reads TGCAGCGGGCGCCTTGACAGGGGTGGAAACACCATATATTTT. Its translation: CSGRLDRGGNTIYF.

This clone was recorded many times. The rearrangement uses TRBV13 and TRBJ2-7, with a tentative D call TRBD2 (5 bases). Germline CDR1 PRHDT, CDR2 FYEKMQ (reference sequence). V lost 3 bases and J lost 1, with 7 bases in between. The CDR3 spans 13 residues. CDR3 sequence reads: CASSFRGSYEQYF. The CDR3 coding sequence is TGTGCCAGCAGCTTCCGAGGGTCCTACGAGCAGTACTTC.

This clone was picked up a small number of times. The V and J genes are TRBV5-6 and TRBJ2-7; 8 bases agree with TRBD2. V shed 3 bases, J shed 4 bases, and the junction held 6 bases outside the gene matches. The length of the CDR3 is 14 residues. Germline V gene data show CDR1 as SGHDT and CDR2 as YYEEEE. The CDR3 DNA reads as TGTGCCAGCAGCTGGGGAAGCGGGAGATACGAGCAGTACTTC. Residues: CASSWGSGRYEQYF.

Only a few counts were recorded for this clone. V usage is TRBV5-1 and J usage is TRBJ2-3; TRBD2 matches at 8 bases. The CDR3 extends over 16 amino acids. Germline CDR1 and CDR2: SGHRS and YFSETQ. After removal of 4 bases from V and 1 base from J, the junction contained 8 bases not matched to a gene. As DNA, the CDR3 is TGCGCCAGCAGCCCAGGGCGGGAGGTCGGCACAGATACGCAGTATTTT. Protein: CASSPGREVGTDTQYF. The full variable domain, with the rest looked up from reference TRBV5-1 and TRBJ2-3, is KAGVTQTPRYLIKTRGQQVTLSCSPISGHRSVSWYQQTPGQGLQFLFEYFSETQRNKGNFPGRFSGRQFSNSRSEMNVSTLELGDSALYLCASSPGREVGTDTQYFGPGTRLTVL.

This chain joins TRBV2 and TRBJ2-1; 7 nucleotides line up with TRBD1. Germline V gives CDR1 SNHLY, CDR2 FYNNEI. The CDR3 length is 13 residues. The J segment lost 0 bases and the V segment lost 10 bases, leaving 3 bases of the junction unmatched. CDR3 sequence: CATGQDSYNEQFF. The CDR3 region has the DNA TGTGCCACCGGACAGGACTCCTACAATGAGCAGTTCTTC.

V usage is TRBV18 and J usage is TRBJ2-3, with 10 positions matching TRBD1. This CDR3 has 19 residues. Per germline, CDR1 KGHSH and CDR2 LQKENI. The V gene end was trimmed by 1 base and the J gene end by 2 bases; junction bases not matched to a gene: 12. The CDR3 region has the DNA TGTGCCAGCTCACCACGAGGACAGGGGGGCCTAGCGGACACAGATACGCAGTATTTT. Translation: CASSPRGQGGLADTDTQYF.